Shown below are 10 T cell receptor beta chains from a single sample sequenced in a study of T cell responses to AZD1222 COVID-19 vaccine. Libraries were prepared by immunoSEQ multiplex PCR; TCRdb keeps only in-frame clonotypes and omits some of them. The sample comprises some 180,000 clones, around 88% of which are singletons, and approximately 0.5% rests with the top ten. Source: peripheral blood, taken on day 0 of AZD1222 vaccination. The receptors here all came from an adult in good health.

This clone was seen just once. The chain carries TRBV7-9 and TRBJ2-2; no firm D call. V gave up 1 base and J gave up 6 bases, with 9 bases separating them. Germline V gene lookup returns CDR1 SEHNR and CDR2 FQNEAQ (reference sequence). This CDR3 is built from 14 residues. The CDR3 loop is CASSLGAIPGELFF. DNA of the CDR3: TGTGCCAGCAGCTTAGGAGCTATTCCCGGGGAGCTGTTTTTT.

The chain employs TRBV6-5 and TRBJ2-1, with 9 bases lining up with TRBD1. This CDR3 spans 15 amino acids. V shed 5 bases, J shed 9 bases, and the junction held 11 bases outside the gene matches. Germline V CDR1 and CDR2: MNHEY, SVGAGI. The chain's CDR3 is CASSPTGGPGGEQFF. CDR3 DNA: TGTGCCAGCAGTCCAACAGGGGGCCCCGGGGGTGAGCAGTTCTTC.

This chain connects TRBV6-2 or TRBV6-3 to TRBJ1-3; the D is unclear. Trimming removed 4 bases from V and 0 bases from J, with 7 bases in between. The CDR3 is made up of 14 amino acids. CDR1 and CDR2 (germline): MNHEY, SVGEGT. In nucleotides, the CDR3 is TGTGCCAGCAGTTCTCCTCTCTCTGGAAACACCATATATTTT. It is translated as CASSSPLSGNTIYF.

The chain uses TRBV27 and TRBJ2-7, with 8 bases fitting TRBD1. V shed 8 bases and J 2 bases; nucleotides not matched to a gene: 11. Per germline, CDR1 MNHEY and CDR2 SMNVEV (reference sequence). CDR3 length: 15 amino acids. The CDR3 region is CASSPTGAFTYEQYF. The DNA of the CDR3 is TGTGCCAGCTCACCGACAGGGGCCTTTACCTACGAGCAGTACTTC.

In DNA form, the CDR3 reads TGTGCCAGTCGTGCGGCGGATAACTATGGCTACACCTTC. Translated, it gives CASRAADNYGYTF. This rearrangement joins TRBV19 to TRBJ1-2; D call uncertain. This CDR3 contains 13 residues. Germline lookup yields CDR1 LNHDA and CDR2 SQIVND (reference sequence). V was shortened by 8 bases and J by 1 base, with 11 bases between the two germline ends.

V is TRBV15 and J is TRBJ2-1; a possible D gene is TRBD2 (6 bases). This CDR3 contains 15 residues. Trimming stripped 0 bases from V and 5 bases from J, with 11 bases between. Germline-derived CDR1 and CDR2 are LNHNV and YYDKDF (reference sequence). CDR3 sequence reads: CATSRDGGIDNEQFF. The CDR3 DNA is TGTGCCACCAGCAGAGACGGCGGGATTGACAATGAGCAGTTCTTC.

V is TRBV5-5 and J is TRBJ2-1, with 10 bases fitting TRBD1. V trimming: 4 bases; J trimming: 8 bases; junction bases outside the gene matches: 6. Per germline, CDR1 SGHKS and CDR2 YYEKEE (reference sequence). The CDR3 covers 14 residues. The CDR3 nucleotides read TGTGCCAGCAGCGGCGGGACAGGGGATCATGAGCAGTTCTTC. Protein product: CASSGGTGDHEQFF.

V and J are TRBV11-3 and TRBJ1-1; D gene ambiguous. Looked up from germline, CDR1 is SGHNT and CDR2 is YENEEA. This CDR3 contains 14 residues. With 1 base removed from V and 5 bases from J, the gap between germline ends came to 11 bases. The DNA of the CDR3 is TGTGCCAGCAGCTTAGGGCACCCGAAGACTGAAGCTTTCTTT. Translating it yields CASSLGHPKTEAFF.

In DNA form, the CDR3 reads TGTGCCAGCACTCGGGGGCTAGCGGACACTGAAGCTTTCTTT. This gives the protein CASTRGLADTEAFF. V and J are TRBV6-5 and TRBJ1-1, with D maybe TRBD1 (6 bases). V dropped 7 bases and J dropped 3 bases, with 15 bases sitting between them. The CDR3 extends over 14 amino acids. Germline V gene data show CDR1 as MNHEY and CDR2 as SVGAGI.

The chain couples TRBV5-1 to TRBJ1-6; possibly TRBD1 for D (6 bases). Germline V CDR1 and CDR2: SGHRS, YFSETQ. The CDR3 contains 14 residues. The V end was cut by 4 bases, the J end by 6 bases, with 11 bases between. The chain's CDR3 is CASSADSVNSPLHF. The CDR3 region has the DNA TGCGCCAGCAGCGCGGACAGTGTTAATTCACCCCTCCACTTT.